This TCR beta chain emerged from a study of T cells in localized non-small cell lung cancer. A word on this clone: Its specificity is unknown.

The germline CDR1 and CDR2 sequences are MNHEY and SMNVEV (reference sequence). This CDR3 contains 15 residues. Trimming took 11 bases from V and 3 from J, leaving 19 bases between them. Here immunoSEQ multiplex PCR was the method, and the copy in TCRdb shows in-frame clones only, minus some. This sample has under 95,000 clones; 80% occur once, and the top ten carry 7.5% to 10%. The study's findings and limits: Appearance in adjacent lung was seen for a median around 60 of the top 100 tumor clones. Highest T cell clonality was seen in uninvolved adjacent lung, surpassing that measured in tumor. Heterogeneity within the tumor remains possible, as just one region underwent sequencing.

This TCR derives from a female donor at least 60 years old with stage I lung adenocarcinoma. Sequenced here: peripheral blood, sampled before any cancer treatment. V gene TRBV27 combines with J gene TRBJ2-2; possibly TRBD1 for D (6 bases). The CDR3 DNA sequence: TGTGCCCTACACACGCAAACAGGGTACACCGGGGAGCTGTTTTTT. This sequence encodes CALHTQTGYTGELFF.